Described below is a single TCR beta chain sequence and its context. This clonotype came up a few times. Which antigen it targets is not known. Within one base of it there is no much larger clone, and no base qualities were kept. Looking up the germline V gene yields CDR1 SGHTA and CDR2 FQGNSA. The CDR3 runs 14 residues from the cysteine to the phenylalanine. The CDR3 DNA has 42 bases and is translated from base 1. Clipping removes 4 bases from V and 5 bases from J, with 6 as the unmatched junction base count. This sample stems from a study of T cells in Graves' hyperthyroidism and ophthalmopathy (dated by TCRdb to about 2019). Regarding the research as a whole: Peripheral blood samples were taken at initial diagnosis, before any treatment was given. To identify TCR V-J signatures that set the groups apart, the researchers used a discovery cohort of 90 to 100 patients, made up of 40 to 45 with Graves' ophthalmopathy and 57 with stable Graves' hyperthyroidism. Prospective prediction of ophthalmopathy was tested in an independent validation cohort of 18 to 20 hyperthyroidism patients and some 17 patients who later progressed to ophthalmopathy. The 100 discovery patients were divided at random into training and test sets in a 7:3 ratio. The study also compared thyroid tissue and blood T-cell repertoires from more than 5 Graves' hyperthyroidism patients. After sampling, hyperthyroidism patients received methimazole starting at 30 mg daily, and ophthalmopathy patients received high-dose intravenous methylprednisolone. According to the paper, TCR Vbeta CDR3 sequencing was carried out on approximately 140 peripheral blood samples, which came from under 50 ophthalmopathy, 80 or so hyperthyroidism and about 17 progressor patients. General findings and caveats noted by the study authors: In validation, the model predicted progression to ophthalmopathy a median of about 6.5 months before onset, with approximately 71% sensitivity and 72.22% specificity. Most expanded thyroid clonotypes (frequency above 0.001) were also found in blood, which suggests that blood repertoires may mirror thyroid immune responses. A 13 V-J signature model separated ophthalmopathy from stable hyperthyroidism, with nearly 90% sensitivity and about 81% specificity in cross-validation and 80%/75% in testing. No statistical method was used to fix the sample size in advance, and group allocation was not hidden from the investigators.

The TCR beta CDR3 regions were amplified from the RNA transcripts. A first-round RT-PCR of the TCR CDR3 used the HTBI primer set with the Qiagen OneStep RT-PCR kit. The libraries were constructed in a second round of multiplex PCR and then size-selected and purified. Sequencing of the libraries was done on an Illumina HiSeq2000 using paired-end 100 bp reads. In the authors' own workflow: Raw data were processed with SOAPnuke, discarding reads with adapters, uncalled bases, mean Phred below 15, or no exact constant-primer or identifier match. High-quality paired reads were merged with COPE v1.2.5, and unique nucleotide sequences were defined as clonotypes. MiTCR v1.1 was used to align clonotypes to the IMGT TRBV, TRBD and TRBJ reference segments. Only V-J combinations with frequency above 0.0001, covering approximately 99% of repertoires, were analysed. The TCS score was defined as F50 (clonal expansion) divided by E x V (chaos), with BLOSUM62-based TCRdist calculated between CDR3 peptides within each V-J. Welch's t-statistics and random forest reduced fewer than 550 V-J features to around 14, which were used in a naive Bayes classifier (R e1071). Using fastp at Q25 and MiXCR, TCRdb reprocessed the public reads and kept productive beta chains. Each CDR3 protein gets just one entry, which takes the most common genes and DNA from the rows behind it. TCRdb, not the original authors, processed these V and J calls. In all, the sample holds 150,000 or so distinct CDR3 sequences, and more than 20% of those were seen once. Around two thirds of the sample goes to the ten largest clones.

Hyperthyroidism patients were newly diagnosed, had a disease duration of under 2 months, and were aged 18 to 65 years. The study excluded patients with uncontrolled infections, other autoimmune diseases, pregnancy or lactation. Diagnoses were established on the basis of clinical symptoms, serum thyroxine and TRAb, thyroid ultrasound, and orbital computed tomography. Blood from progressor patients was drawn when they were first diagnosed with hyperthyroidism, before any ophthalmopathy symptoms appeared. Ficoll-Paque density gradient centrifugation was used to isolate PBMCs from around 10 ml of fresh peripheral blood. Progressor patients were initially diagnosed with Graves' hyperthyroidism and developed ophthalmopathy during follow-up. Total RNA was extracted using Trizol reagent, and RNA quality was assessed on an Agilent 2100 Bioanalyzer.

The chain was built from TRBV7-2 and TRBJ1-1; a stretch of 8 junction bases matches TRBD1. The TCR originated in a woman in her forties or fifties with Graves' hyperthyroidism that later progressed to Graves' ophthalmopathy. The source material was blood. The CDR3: CASSSQGAQTEAFF. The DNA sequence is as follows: TGTGCCAGCAGCTCCCAGGGGGCGCAGACTGAAGCTTTCTTT.